Below, 8 T cell receptor beta chains from the same sample are listed, as sequenced in a study. Using immunoSEQ multiplex PCR, the repertoire was profiled, and TCRdb retains in-frame clones only, with some absent. The sample has 40,000 to 55,000 clones, 85% to 95% seen once; the top ten hold 9.5% to 12%. The specimen sequenced was PBMCs. These receptors all stem from a man aged 40-49 years with rheumatoid arthritis.

V and J are TRBV11-1 and TRBJ1-1; possibly TRBD1 for D (6 bases). There are 15 residues in the CDR3. CDR1 and CDR2 (germline): SGHAT, FQDESV (reference sequence). Trimming stripped 5 bases from V and 1 base from J, with 14 bases between. The chain's CDR3 is CASSPQTGANTEAFF. The CDR3 nucleotides read TGTGCCAGCAGCCCCCAGACAGGAGCGAACACTGAAGCTTTCTTT. Full variable domain (missing parts from reference TRBV11-1 and TRBJ1-1): EAEVAQSPRYKITEKSQAVAFWCDPISGHATLYWYRQILGQGPELLVQFQDESVVDDSQLPKDRFSAERLKGVDSTLKIQPAELGDSAMYLCASSPQTGANTEAFFGQGTRLTVV.

This sequence joins TRBV28 and TRBJ2-7, with D perhaps matching TRBD1 or TRBD2 (5 bases each). The CDR3 is 15 residues long. CDR1 and CDR2 from the germline V gene are MDHEN and SYDVKM. Between the trimmed V and J ends, which lost 5 bases and 5 bases, there was a span of 19 bases. The CDR3 region has the DNA TGTGCCAGCAGTCCCCCAGGGAGAGTAGGAGACGAGCAGTACTTC. This gives the protein CASSPPGRVGDEQYF.

As for this clone: A junction end diverges from the germline sequence, so it may reflect a read error. The V gene is TRBV3-1 (or the pseudogene TRBV3-2), the J gene TRBJ2-1; 8 nucleotides line up with TRBD2. Germline V gives CDR1 LGHDT, CDR2 YNNKEL (reference sequence). The CDR3 totals 15 residues. As DNA, the CDR3 is TGTGCCGGCAGCCAGGGACTAGGGGGGTACAATGAGCAGTTCTTC. Protein sequence: CAGSQGLGGYNEQFF.

This CDR3 is CASSQGSGASYNEQFF. DNA of the CDR3: TGTGCCAGCAGCCAAGGTAGCGGAGCCTCCTACAATGAGCAGTTCTTC. The chain employs TRBV14 and TRBJ2-1; perhaps TRBD2 as D (6 bases). The germline CDR1 and CDR2 sequences are SGHDN and FVKESK. Trimming stripped 1 base from V and 0 bases from J, with 10 bases between. CDR3 length: 16 residues.

The chain employs TRBV6-5 and TRBJ1-2; tentatively, D is TRBD1 (5 bases). The CDR3 contains 13 residues. Per germline, CDR1 MNHEY and CDR2 SVGAGI. V gave up 2 bases and J gave up 7 bases, with 11 bases separating them. CDR3 bases: TGTGCCAGCAGTTACCCAGGGTCGAGTGGCTACACCTTC. Protein sequence: CASSYPGSSGYTF.

The rearrangement links TRBV6-2 or TRBV6-3 to TRBJ2-7, with D uncertain. Germline values: CDR1 MNHEY, CDR2 SVGEGT. V was clipped by 2 bases and J by 0 bases, with 11 bases between them. This CDR3 contains 15 residues. CDR3 nucleotide sequence: TGTGCCAGCAGTTACGGGCAGACAAGCTCCTACGAGCAGTACTTC. It specifies CASSYGQTSSYEQYF.

In its sample, this clone was seen once. The chain has TRBV15 and TRBJ2-7; 8 bases map to TRBD1. Per the germline V gene, CDR1 is LNHNV and CDR2 is YYDKDF (reference sequence). V trimming: 1 base; J trimming: 4 bases; junction bases outside the gene matches: 6. This CDR3 region has 15 residues. The CDR3 here is CATSRGAGGIYEQYF. The CDR3 nucleotides read TGTGCCACCAGCAGAGGGGCAGGGGGCATTTACGAGCAGTACTTC. Full variable domain (outside the CDR3, taken from reference TRBV15 and TRBJ2-7): DAMVIQNPRYQVTQFGKPVTLSCSQTLNHNVMYWYQQKSSQAPKLLFHYYDKDFNNEADTPDNFQSRRPNTSFCFLDIRSPGLGDTAMYLCATSRGAGGIYEQYFGPGTRLTVT.

The chain couples TRBV29-1 to TRBJ1-2; no firm D call. V shed 5 bases and J shed 1 base, with 8 bases lying between them. Germline-derived CDR1 and CDR2 are SQVTM and ANQGSEA. This CDR3 has 12 residues. CDR3 coding DNA: TGCAGCGTTTTATGGGGTAACTATGGCTACACCTTC. Translated: CSVLWGNYGYTF.